Following are 20 T cell receptor beta chains from one sample sequenced in a study of T cell repertoires in cytomegalovirus infection. Each CDR3 protein gets one entry after TCRdb re-called the reads with MiXCR. The table records about 460,000 distinct CDR3 sequences, around 10% of them present only once. The sequenced sample was PBMCs. Source of these receptors: a human donor in good health (CMV status not recorded). Some clones in this sample may be carry-over from other donors' samples.

A single count supports this clonotype. The junction shows a germline mismatch at one end, possibly a read error. The chain combines TRBV20-1 with TRBJ2-2; possible D gene TRBD1, 5 bases. The CDR3 covers 15 residues. The V gene's germline CDR1 is DFQATT and CDR2 SNEGSKA (reference sequence). The CDR3 DNA reads as TGCAATGCTAGAGAAGCAGGGACGAACACCGGGGAGCTGTTTTTT. It codes for CNAREAGTNTGELFF.

This clonotype has a count of ten or more. The genes are TRBV5-5 and TRBJ2-2; TRBD2 might be the D (5 bases). In germline, CDR1 is SGHKS, CDR2 YYEKEE (reference sequence). The CDR3 is 15 residues long. Trimming shortened V by 6 bases and J by 7 bases, and 19 bases separated the two germline ends. The CDR3 sequence is CASTSGPGINGELFF. The CDR3 nucleotides are TGTGCCAGCACCTCGGGTCCGGGAATCAACGGGGAGCTGTTTTTT.

This clonotype has only a few counts. This sequence joins TRBV11-2 and TRBJ2-1; 15 bases are shared with TRBD2. CDR1 and CDR2 (germline): SGHAT, FQNNGV. With 4 bases clipped from V and 10 bases from J, the junction kept 5 bases outside the gene matches. This CDR3 region has 15 residues. The CDR3 here is CASSSGLAGGWEQFF. The CDR3 nucleotides are TGTGCCAGCAGCTCCGGACTAGCGGGAGGGTGGGAGCAGTTCTTC.

This clonotype was found many times. This chain joins TRBV6-1 and TRBJ2-1, with 10 bases fitting TRBD2. Unmatched junction bases numbered 5, after V lost 2 bases and J lost 4 bases. Germline assignment: CDR1 MNHNS and CDR2 SASEGT. The CDR3 loop spans 16 amino acids. The CDR3 sequence: CASSEWASGSYNEQFF. CDR3 DNA sequence: TGTGCCAGCAGTGAATGGGCTAGCGGGAGTTACAATGAGCAGTTCTTC.

This clonotype was counted at least ten times. The rearrangement uses TRBV18 and TRBJ1-1; D perhaps matches TRBD1 (5 bases). Trimming pared 8 bases from V and 4 bases from J, leaving 11 bases between. CDR1 is KGHSH, CDR2 LQKENI, per germline. This CDR3 region has 12 residues. The CDR3, as DNA: TGTGCCAGCAGCTTGCAGGGCACTGAAGCTTTCTTT. Translating gives CASSLQGTEAFF.

This clonotype was counted only a few times. V usage is TRBV28 and J usage is TRBJ1-1, with unresolved D. The CDR3 extends over 14 amino acids. Germline CDR1 reads MDHEN; CDR2 reads SYDVKM. Trimming cost V 5 bases and J 0 bases, with 10 bases left between them. CDR3 protein: CASSPPGLNTEAFF. Here the CDR3 DNA reads TGTGCCAGCAGTCCCCCCGGGCTGAACACTGAAGCTTTCTTT.

This clonotype has at least ten counts. J is TRBJ2-1 and V is TRBV4-1, with a tentative D call TRBD2 (6 bases). Trimming stripped 1 base from V and 4 bases from J, with 11 bases between. In germline, CDR1 is MGHRA, CDR2 YSYEKL. The CDR3 consists of 15 residues. This chain's CDR3 is CASSQVAGPYNEQFF. The DNA for the CDR3 is TGCGCCAGCAGCCAAGTTGCGGGGCCTTACAATGAGCAGTTCTTC.

The chain links TRBV2 to TRBJ1-2; D not resolved. CDR3 length: 15 residues. V gave up 3 bases and J gave up 4 bases, with 15 bases separating them. Germline-derived CDR1 and CDR2 are SNHLY and FYNNEI. CDR3 protein: CASSDDGSTLYGYTF. As DNA, the CDR3 is TGTGCCAGCAGTGATGATGGCAGCACCCTCTATGGCTACACCTTC.

The chain uses TRBV15 and TRBJ1-1; the match to TRBD1 covers 7 bases. CDR1 is LNHNV, CDR2 YYDKDF, per germline (reference sequence). The CDR3 contains 15 residues. Germline trimming cut 0 bases from V and 5 bases from J; bases unmatched to any gene: 6. CDR3 coding DNA: TGTGCCACCAGCAGAGATTGGGACAGTAGGACTGAAGCTTTCTTT. This codes for CATSRDWDSRTEAFF.

In this sample, this clonotype turned up many times. J is TRBJ2-1 and V is TRBV6-1, with D perhaps TRBD2 (7 bases). CDR3 length: 17 residues. From germline, CDR1 is MNHNS and CDR2 SASEGT. Deletions cut 9 bases from V and 0 bases from J, with 21 bases between. Here the CDR3 reads CASFSRGGGRSYNEQFF. The CDR3 DNA sequence: TGTGCCAGTTTCTCTAGGGGGGGGGGGCGCTCCTACAATGAGCAGTTCTTC.

In its sample, this clonotype was seen many times. The rearrangement links TRBV7-3 to TRBJ1-2; D unclear. The germline gives CDR1 SGHTA, CDR2 FQGTGA. Deletions cut 6 bases from V and 2 bases from J, with 13 bases between. The CDR3 loop spans 14 amino acids. The CDR3 here is CASSIAPGNYGYTF. Written as DNA, the CDR3 is TGTGCCAGCAGTATAGCGCCGGGAAACTATGGCTACACCTTC.

A few counts support this clonotype. The chain employs TRBV18 and TRBJ1-1; TRBD1 aligns across 8 bases. The V segment lost 3 bases and the J segment 4 bases; nucleotides outside the gene matches: 13. This CDR3 spans 17 amino acids. CDR1 KGHSH and CDR2 LQKENI come from the germline V gene. The CDR3 protein is CASSPRGQGVGGTEAFF. In DNA form, the CDR3 reads TGTGCCAGCTCACCCAGGGGGCAAGGAGTTGGGGGCACTGAAGCTTTCTTT.

Many counts were recorded for this clonotype. The chain links TRBV6-1 to TRBJ2-7, with unresolved D. Germline loops: CDR1 MNHNS, CDR2 SASEGT. Trimming removed 3 bases at V and 0 bases at J, with 6 bases between. The CDR3 sequence is 13 residues long. The CDR3 nucleotides are TGTGCCAGCAGTGAGACGGTCTCCTACGAGCAGTACTTC. As protein: CASSETVSYEQYF.

The rearrangement joins TRBV19 to TRBJ2-2; D gene uncertain. Per the germline V gene, CDR1 is LNHDA and CDR2 is SQIVND (reference sequence). V was pared by 3 bases and J by 1 base, with 9 bases between. The CDR3 loop spans 15 amino acids. The CDR3 is CASSIVLQNTGELFF. DNA of the CDR3: TGTGCCAGTAGTATTGTACTACAGAACACCGGGGAGCTGTTTTTT.

The chain combines TRBV29-1 with TRBJ1-2; D possibly corresponds to TRBD1 (5 bases). CDR1 is SQVTM and CDR2 is ANQGSEA in the germline V gene. CDR3 length equals 13 residues. The CDR3 nucleotides read TGCAGTACTCGGGACCCCCGGACCGGTGGCTACACCTTC. It specifies CSTRDPRTGGYTF.

In this sample, this clonotype turned up many times. This rearrangement joins TRBV7-8 to TRBJ1-5; unclear D gene. CDR3 length: 16 residues. V was trimmed by 0 bases and J by 0 bases, leaving 9 bases between them. The germline gives CDR1 SGHVS, CDR2 FQNEAQ. Here the CDR3 DNA reads TGTGCCAGCAGCTTAGCGCGGCAGTATAGCAATCAGCCCCAGCATTTT. Translation gives CASSLARQYSNQPQHF. Based on the CDR3 plus reference TRBV7-8 and TRBJ1-5, the full variable domain is GAGVSQSPRYKVAKRGQDVALRCDPISGHVSLFWYQQALGQGPEFLTYFQNEAQLDKSGLPSDRFFAERPEGSVSTLKIQRTQQEDSAVYLCASSLARQYSNQPQHFGDGTRLSIL.

This clonotype was counted at least ten times. The chain has TRBV7-6 and TRBJ1-3, with D tentatively TRBD1 (5 bases). Trimming shortened V by 5 bases and J by 4 bases, and 21 bases separated the two germline ends. CDR1 is SGHVS and CDR2 is FNYEAQ in the germline V gene. CDR3 length equals 17 residues. Here the CDR3 DNA reads TGTGCCAGCAGCCCACAGGACCAGATCTTAGGAGGAAACACCATATATTTT. As protein: CASSPQDQILGGNTIYF. The full variable domain, completed using reference TRBV7-6 and TRBJ1-3, is GAGVSQSPRYKVTKRGQDVALRCDPISGHVSLYWYRQALGQGPEFLTYFNYEAQQDKSGLPNDRFSAERPEGSISTLTIQRTEQRDSAMYRCASSPQDQILGGNTIYFGEGSWLTVV.

The chain recombines TRBV20-1 with TRBJ2-5; D is unclear. V lost 5 bases, J lost 2 bases, and 18 bases lay in between. The length of the CDR3 is 15 residues. Germline loops: CDR1 DFQATT, CDR2 SNEGSKA (reference sequence). CDR3: CSAPDPRATQETQYF. Here the CDR3 DNA reads TGCAGTGCTCCTGACCCAAGGGCCACACAAGAGACCCAGTACTTC.

This clonotype was counted a few times. The genes are TRBV12-3 or TRBV12-4 and TRBJ2-1, with D possibly TRBD2 on 5 matching bases. This CDR3 spans 14 amino acids. V lost 5 bases, J lost 6 bases, and 14 bases lay in between. In DNA, the CDR3 is TGTGCCAGCAGTCCCCAACTAGTGATCAATGAGCAGTTCTTC. Its translation is CASSPQLVINEQFF.

The sample holds many counts of this clonotype. V usage is TRBV7-2 and J usage is TRBJ2-5, with D possibly matching TRBD1 (6 bases). Germline CDR1 SGHTA, CDR2 FQGNSA. With 8 bases removed from V and 4 bases from J, the gap between germline ends came to 17 bases. This CDR3 comprises 14 residues. Here the CDR3 DNA reads TGTGCCAGCGCCACCCCCGGGACACGAGAGACCCAGTACTTC. This encodes CASATPGTRETQYF.